A single sample is the source of the 10 T cell receptor beta chains below, sequenced in a study of patients and donors after allogeneic stem cell transplantation. TCRdb called the RT-PCR reads again in MiXCR, with one record for every CDR3 protein. The table includes roughly 880,000 distinct CDR3 sequences, approximately 19% detected once. What was sequenced was blood, either unsorted or a sorted T cell fraction (not recorded which). The receptors come from a human donor who was either an allogeneic HSCT recipient or a stem cell or donor lymphocyte infusion donor (not recorded which). It is not recorded whose cells these are; they may come from a transplant donor.

The V call is TRBV27, the J call TRBJ2-7; unclear D gene. The CDR3 consists of 10 residues. Germline CDR1 MNHEY, CDR2 SMNVEV (reference sequence). Trimming cost V 8 bases and J 6 bases, with 8 bases left between them. Here the CDR3 DNA reads TGTGCCAGCGGTTCTCTCGAGCAGTACTTC. Its protein product is CASGSLEQYF.

Only a few counts were recorded for this clonotype. The rearrangement joins TRBV4-2 to TRBJ2-3, with 8 bases identical to TRBD1. CDR1 is LGHNA, CDR2 YNFKEQ, per germline. Losses at the gene ends were 0 bases for V and 2 bases for J; bases not matched to a gene: 7. The CDR3 has 17 residues. CDR3 sequence (DNA): TGTGCCAGCAGCCAAGAAGGATGGCAGGGGGCCACAGATACGCAGTATTTT. This translates into CASSQEGWQGATDTQYF.

This clonotype occurred a few times. CDR3 in amino acids: CASSRGTNEQFF. For the CDR3, the DNA is TGTGCCAGCAGCCGCGGGACTAATGAGCAGTTCTTC. The chain employs TRBV12-3 or TRBV12-4 and TRBJ2-1, with D tentatively TRBD2 (6 bases). With 6 bases removed from V and 7 bases from J, the gap between germline ends came to 10 bases. CDR3 length: 12 residues.

This clonotype came up many times. The rearrangement uses TRBV5-1 and TRBJ1-1; 7 bases agree with TRBD1. The CDR3 has 14 residues. The germline gives CDR1 SGHRS, CDR2 YFSETQ. Trimming cost V 6 bases and J 5 bases; bases outside gene matches: 10. In DNA, the CDR3 is TGCGCCAGCACCAGAGACAGGGTAGGGACTGAAGCTTTCTTT. Translating gives CASTRDRVGTEAFF.

This clonotype appeared many times. The chain combines TRBV12-3 or TRBV12-4 with TRBJ1-2; D ambiguous. V gave up 6 bases and J gave up 8 bases, with 16 bases separating them. This CDR3 is 13 amino acids long. Here the CDR3 DNA reads TGTGCCAGCAGCACCCGGAAGGGAGGCGGCTACACCTTC. Translation gives CASSTRKGGGYTF.

This clonotype came up a few times. V and J are TRBV13 and TRBJ2-7, with unresolved D. V was cut by 0 bases and J by 5 bases, with 8 bases left in between. Germline CDR1 reads PRHDT; CDR2 reads FYEKMQ (reference sequence). The CDR3 consists of 13 residues. CDR3: CASSLGDRNEQYF. The CDR3, as DNA: TGTGCCAGCAGCTTAGGGGACCGAAACGAGCAGTACTTC.

The sample holds many counts of this clonotype. The chain employs TRBV20-1 and TRBJ2-7; 10 bases align to TRBD2. Germline V lookup: CDR1 DFQATT, CDR2 SNEGSKA (reference sequence). Trimming at V came to 0 bases and at J to 4 bases, leaving 15 bases not matched to a gene. CDR3 size: 18 residues. This CDR3 reads CSARDRPQASGSSYEQYF. In DNA form, the CDR3 reads TGCAGTGCTAGAGATCGCCCGCAGGCTAGCGGGAGTTCTTACGAGCAGTACTTC.

V is TRBV30 and J is TRBJ1-5; D is unclear. Germline V gives CDR1 GTSNPN, CDR2 SVGIG (reference sequence). The CDR3 contains 15 residues. V lost 7 bases, J lost 3 bases, and 19 bases lay in between. CDR3 region: CASSGVTLDNQPQHF. The CDR3 DNA is TGTGCCTCCTCCGGGGTTACCCTTGACAATCAGCCCCAGCATTTT.

The chain uses TRBV5-5 and TRBJ1-5; D perhaps matches TRBD1 (6 bases). The V gene's germline CDR1 is SGHKS and CDR2 YYEKEE (reference sequence). Trimming took off 1 base at V and 5 bases at J, with 10 bases between the two ends. The CDR3 loop spans 14 amino acids. CDR3 bases: TGTGCCAGCAGCTTGTATCCAGGGGATCAGCCCCAGCATTTT. Translation: CASSLYPGDQPQHF. Complete variable domain (other parts from reference TRBV5-5 and TRBJ1-5): DAGVTQSPTHLIKTRGQQVTLRCSPISGHKSVSWYQQVLGQGPQFIFQYYEKEERGRGNFPDRFSARQFPNYSSELNVNALLLGDSALYLCASSLYPGDQPQHFGDGTRLSIL.

This clonotype has more than one count but fewer than ten. The genes are TRBV4-3 and TRBJ1-1; 7 bases are shared with TRBD1. Germline trimming cut 3 bases from V and 4 bases from J; bases unmatched to any gene: 8. The germline gives CDR1 LGHNA, CDR2 YSLEER. The CDR3 has 15 residues. The CDR3 DNA reads TGCGCCAGCAGCCAGGAACAGGGGAGCGGCACTGAAGCTTTCTTT. It specifies CASSQEQGSGTEAFF.